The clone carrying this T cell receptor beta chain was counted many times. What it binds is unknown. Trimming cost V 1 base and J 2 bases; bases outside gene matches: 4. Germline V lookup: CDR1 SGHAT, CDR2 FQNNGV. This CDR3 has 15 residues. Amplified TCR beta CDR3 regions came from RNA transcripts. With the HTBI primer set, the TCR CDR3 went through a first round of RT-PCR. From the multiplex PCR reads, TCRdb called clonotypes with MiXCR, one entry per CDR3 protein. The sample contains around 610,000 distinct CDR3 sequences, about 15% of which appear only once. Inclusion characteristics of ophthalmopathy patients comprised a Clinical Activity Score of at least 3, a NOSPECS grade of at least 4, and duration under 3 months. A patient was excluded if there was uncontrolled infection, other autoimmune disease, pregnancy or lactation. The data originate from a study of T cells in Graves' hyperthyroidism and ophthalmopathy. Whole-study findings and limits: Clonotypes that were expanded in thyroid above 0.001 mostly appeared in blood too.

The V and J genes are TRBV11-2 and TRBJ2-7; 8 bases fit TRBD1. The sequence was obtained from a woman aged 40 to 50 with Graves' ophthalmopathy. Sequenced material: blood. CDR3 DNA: TGTGCCAGCAGCTTAGGGACAGGGAGCGCCTACGAGCAGTACTTC. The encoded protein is CASSLGTGSAYEQYF.